This T cell receptor (beta chain) is from a study of blood T cell repertoires in COVID-19. Overall study: Collection of acute and convalescent COVID-19 samples took place in the United States, Italy and Spain.

TCRdb keeps only in-frame clones here, not all; method: immunoSEQ multiplex PCR. The data hold approximately 97,000 clones, with 84% observed a single time. The count of this clone is one. This CDR3 is 13 amino acids long. Germline-derived CDR1 and CDR2 are SGHNT and YYREEE (reference sequence). The germline V and J ends were trimmed by 4 bases and 0 bases, with 5 bases remaining between them. The specimen was peripheral blood. This receptor was taken from a middle-aged man with active or convalescent COVID-19. The chain joins TRBV5-4 to TRBJ2-1; D unclear. The CDR3, as DNA: TGTGCCAGCAGCCGGAGCTCCTACAATGAGCAGTTCTTC. Translating it yields CASSRSSYNEQFF.